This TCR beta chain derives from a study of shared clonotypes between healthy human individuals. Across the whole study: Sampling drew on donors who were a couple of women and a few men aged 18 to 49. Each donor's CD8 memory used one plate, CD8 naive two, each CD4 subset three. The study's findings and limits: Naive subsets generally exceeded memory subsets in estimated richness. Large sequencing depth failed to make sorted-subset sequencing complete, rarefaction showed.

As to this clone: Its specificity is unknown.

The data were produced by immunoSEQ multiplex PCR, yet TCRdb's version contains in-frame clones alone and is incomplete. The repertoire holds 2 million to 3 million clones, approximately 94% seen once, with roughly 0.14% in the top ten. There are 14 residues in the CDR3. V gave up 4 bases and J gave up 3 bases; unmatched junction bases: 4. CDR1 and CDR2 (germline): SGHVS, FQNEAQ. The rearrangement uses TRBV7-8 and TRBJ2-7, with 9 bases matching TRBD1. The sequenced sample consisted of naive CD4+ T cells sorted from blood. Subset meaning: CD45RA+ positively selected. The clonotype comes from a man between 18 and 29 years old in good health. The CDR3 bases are TGTGCCAGCAGCTCAAGGACAGGGGACTACGAGCAGTACTTC. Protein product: CASSSRTGDYEQYF.